Each of the 7 T cell receptor beta chains below was sequenced from the same sample in a study of T cell repertoires in cytomegalovirus infection. TCRdb reanalysed the reads using MiXCR and keeps one entry per CDR3 protein. The sample holds around 450,000 distinct CDR3 sequences, approximately 32% seen once. The specimen sequenced was PBMCs. These receptors were collected from a human donor in good health (CMV status not recorded). Some clones in this sample may be carry-over from other donors' samples.

This clonotype appeared a single time. The chain recombines TRBV2 with TRBJ2-7; 8 bases line up with TRBD2. The CDR3 sequence is 14 residues long. CDR1 SNHLY and CDR2 FYNNEI come from the germline V gene. After removal of 4 bases from V and 7 bases from J, the junction contained 9 bases not matched to a gene. The CDR3 sequence: CASSAPGGVPEQYF. For the CDR3, the DNA is TGTGCCAGCAGTGCCCCGGGGGGGGTGCCGGAGCAGTACTTC.

This clonotype has a count of ten or more. V and J are TRBV12-3 or TRBV12-4 and TRBJ2-5; perhaps D is TRBD1 or TRBD2 (6 bases each). CDR3 length equals 15 residues. Between the trimmed V and J ends, which lost 5 bases and 3 bases, there was a span of 16 bases. The CDR3 is CASSLGGLAEETQYF. For the CDR3, the DNA is TGTGCCAGCAGTCTAGGGGGGCTAGCTGAAGAGACCCAGTACTTC.

This clonotype was counted at least ten times. The chain links TRBV7-2 to TRBJ1-6; D unclear. Trimming left V 5 bases short and J 9 bases short, with 8 bases between. Germline V CDR1 and CDR2: SGHTA, FQGNSA. This CDR3 region has 12 residues. In nucleotides, the CDR3 is TGTGCCAGCAGCCCTTGGAGTTCACCCCTCCACTTT. Protein product: CASSPWSSPLHF.

This clonotype has ten or more counts. V is TRBV7-2 and J is TRBJ2-3, with TRBD2 matching over 10 bases. J was trimmed by 1 base and V by 4 bases; bases with no gene match: 8. In germline, CDR1 is SGHTA, CDR2 FQGNSA. CDR3 length: 17 residues. The CDR3 reads CASSSPSGGLRTDTQYF. DNA of the CDR3: TGTGCCAGCAGCTCTCCTAGCGGGGGTCTCCGCACAGATACGCAGTATTTT. The whole variable domain, remainder taken from reference TRBV7-2 and TRBJ2-3, is GAGVSQSPSNKVTEKGKDVELRCDPISGHTALYWYRQSLGQGLEFLIYFQGNSAPDKSGLPSDRFSAERTGGSVSTLTIQRTQQEDSAVYLCASSSPSGGLRTDTQYFGPGTRLTVL.

This clonotype was found many times. V is TRBV7-2 and J is TRBJ2-4; 10 positions match TRBD1. The length of the CDR3 is 16 residues. Losses at the gene ends were 1 base for V and 0 bases for J; bases not matched to a gene: 0. The germline CDR1 and CDR2 sequences are SGHTA and FQGNSA. The CDR3 protein is CASSLGDRGAKNIQYF. The CDR3 DNA reads as TGTGCCAGCAGCTTAGGGGACAGGGGAGCCAAAAACATTCAGTACTTC.

The rearrangement joins TRBV29-1 to TRBJ2-7; possibly TRBD1 for D (6 bases). The V and J ends lost 5 bases and 4 bases respectively, with 15 bases between them. Looked up from germline, CDR1 is SQVTM and CDR2 is ANQGSEA. The CDR3 sequence is 13 residues long. The CDR3 loop is CSVSGTLGYEQYF. The CDR3 DNA is TGCAGCGTTTCCGGGACATTAGGGTACGAGCAGTACTTC.

The genes are TRBV15 and TRBJ2-1; 10 bases are shared with TRBD1. With V trimmed by 3 bases and J by 6 bases, 11 bases remained unmatched. The CDR3 runs to 17 residues. Germline V gene data show CDR1 as LNHNV and CDR2 as YYDKDF (reference sequence). As DNA, the CDR3 is TGTGCCACCAGCAGGAAACGGCCCGGGACAGGGGTCAATGAGCAGTTCTTC. Translated: CATSRKRPGTGVNEQFF.